What follows is one T cell receptor (beta chain) and its context. Measured with immunoSEQ multiplex PCR; TCRdb has only the in-frame clones, and not every one. The sample includes about 490,000 clones, 76% of them seen just once. With 2 bases removed from V and 1 base from J, the gap between germline ends came to 11 bases. The CDR3 extends over 15 amino acids. Germline V gene sequence: CDR1 SGHAT, CDR2 FQNNGV. This sample was included in a study of shared clonotypes between healthy human individuals. J is TRBJ1-2 and V is TRBV11-2; no reliable D call. Material for sequencing was PBMCs. The source of this sequence is a woman aged 40 to 49 in good health. Some clones in this sample may be carry-over from other donors' samples. CDR3 region: CASSLSAEINYGYTF. The CDR3 coding sequence is TGTGCCAGCAGCTTATCGGCAGAAATTAACTATGGCTACACCTTC.